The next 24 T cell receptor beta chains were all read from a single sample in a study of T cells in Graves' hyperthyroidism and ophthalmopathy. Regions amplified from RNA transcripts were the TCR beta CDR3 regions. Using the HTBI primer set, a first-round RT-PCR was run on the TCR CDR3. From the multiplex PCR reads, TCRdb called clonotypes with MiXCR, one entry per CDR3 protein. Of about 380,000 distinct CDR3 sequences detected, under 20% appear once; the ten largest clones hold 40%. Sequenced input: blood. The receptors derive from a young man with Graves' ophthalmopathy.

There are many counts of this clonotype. CDR3 region: CASSRGDRNQPQHF. The DNA for the CDR3 is TGTGCCAGCAGCCGAGGGGACCGCAATCAGCCCCAGCATTTT. The V and J genes are TRBV28 and TRBJ1-5, with a weak D call TRBD1 (5 bases). CDR1 is MDHEN and CDR2 is SYDVKM in the germline V gene. The CDR3 loop spans 14 amino acids. The V end lost 6 bases, the J end lost 2 bases, and 11 bases lay between the germline ends.

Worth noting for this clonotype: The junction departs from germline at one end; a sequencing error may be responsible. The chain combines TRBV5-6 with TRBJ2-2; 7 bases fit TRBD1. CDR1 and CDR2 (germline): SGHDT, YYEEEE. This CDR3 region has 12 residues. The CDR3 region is CASSGGTGTVVF. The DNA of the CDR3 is TGTGCCAGCAGCGGGGGCACCGGGACAGTGGTTTTT.

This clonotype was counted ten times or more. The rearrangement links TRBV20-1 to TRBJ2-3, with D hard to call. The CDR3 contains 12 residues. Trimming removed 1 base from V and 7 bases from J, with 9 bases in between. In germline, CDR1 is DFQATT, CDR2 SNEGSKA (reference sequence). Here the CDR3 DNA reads TGCAGTGCTAGAGTGGTCCAGAATACGCAGTATTTT. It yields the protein CSARVVQNTQYF.

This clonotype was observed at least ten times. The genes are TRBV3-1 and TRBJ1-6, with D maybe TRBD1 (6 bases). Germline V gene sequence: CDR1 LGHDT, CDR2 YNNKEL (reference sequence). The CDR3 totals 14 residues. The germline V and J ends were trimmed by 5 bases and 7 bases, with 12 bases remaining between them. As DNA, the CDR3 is TGTGCCAGCAGCTTTCGGACAGAGAATTCACCCCTCCACTTT. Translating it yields CASSFRTENSPLHF.

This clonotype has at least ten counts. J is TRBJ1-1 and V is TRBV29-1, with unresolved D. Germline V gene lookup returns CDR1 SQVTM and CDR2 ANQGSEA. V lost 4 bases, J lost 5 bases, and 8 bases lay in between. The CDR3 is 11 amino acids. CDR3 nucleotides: TGCAGCGTTGTGGGTCTGACTGAAGCTTTCTTT. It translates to CSVVGLTEAFF.

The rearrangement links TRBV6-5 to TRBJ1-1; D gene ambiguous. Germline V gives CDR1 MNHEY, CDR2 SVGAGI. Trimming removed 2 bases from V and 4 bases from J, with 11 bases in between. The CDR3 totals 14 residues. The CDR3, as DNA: TGTGCCAGCAGTTACGGGTTGACATTCACTGAAGCTTTCTTT. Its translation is CASSYGLTFTEAFF.

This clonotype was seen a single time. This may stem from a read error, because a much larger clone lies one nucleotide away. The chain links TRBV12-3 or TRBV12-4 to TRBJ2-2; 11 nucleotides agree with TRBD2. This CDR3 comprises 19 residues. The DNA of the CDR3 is TGTGCCAGCAGTTTCCTTCCCGGGACTAGCGGAGAGAACACCGGGGAGCTGCTTTTT. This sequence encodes CASSFLPGTSGENTGELLF.

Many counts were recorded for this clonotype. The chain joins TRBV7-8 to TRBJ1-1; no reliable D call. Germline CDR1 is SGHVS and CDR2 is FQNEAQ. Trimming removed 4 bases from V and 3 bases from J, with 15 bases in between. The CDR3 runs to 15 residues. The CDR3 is CASSYPQIWDTEAFF. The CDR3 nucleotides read TGTGCCAGCAGCTATCCTCAGATCTGGGACACTGAAGCTTTCTTT. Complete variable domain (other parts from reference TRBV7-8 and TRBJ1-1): GAGVSQSPRYKVAKRGQDVALRCDPISGHVSLFWYQQALGQGPEFLTYFQNEAQLDKSGLPSDRFFAERPEGSVSTLKIQRTQQEDSAVYLCASSYPQIWDTEAFFGQGTRLTVV.

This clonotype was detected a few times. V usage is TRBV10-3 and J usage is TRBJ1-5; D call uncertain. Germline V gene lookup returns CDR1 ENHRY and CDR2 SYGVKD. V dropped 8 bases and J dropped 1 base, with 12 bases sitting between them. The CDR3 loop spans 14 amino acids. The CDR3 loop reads CAIGRTESNQPQHF. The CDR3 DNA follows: TGTGCCATCGGACGCACAGAAAGCAATCAGCCCCAGCATTTT.

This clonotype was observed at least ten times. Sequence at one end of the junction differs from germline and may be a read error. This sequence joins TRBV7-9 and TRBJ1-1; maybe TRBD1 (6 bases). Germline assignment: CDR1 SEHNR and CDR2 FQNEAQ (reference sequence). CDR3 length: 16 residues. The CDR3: CASSSMPGGLNTEAFF. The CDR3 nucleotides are TGTGCCAGCAGCTCTATGCCGGGGGGCCTGAACACTGAAGCCTTCTTT.

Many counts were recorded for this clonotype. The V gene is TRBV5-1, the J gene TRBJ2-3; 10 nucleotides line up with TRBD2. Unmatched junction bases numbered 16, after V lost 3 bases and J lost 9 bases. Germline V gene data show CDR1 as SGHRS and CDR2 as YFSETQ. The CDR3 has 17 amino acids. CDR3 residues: CASSWTSSGGFVLTQYF. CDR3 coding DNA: TGCGCCAGCAGCTGGACATCTAGCGGGGGTTTCGTTCTAACGCAGTATTTT.

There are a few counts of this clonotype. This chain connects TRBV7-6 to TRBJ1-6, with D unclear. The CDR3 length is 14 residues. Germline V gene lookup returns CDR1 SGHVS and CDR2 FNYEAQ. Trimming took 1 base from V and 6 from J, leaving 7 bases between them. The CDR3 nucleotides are TGTGCCAGCAGCTTAGAGACGGCTAATTCACCCCTCCACTTT. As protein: CASSLETANSPLHF.

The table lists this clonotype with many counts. The CDR3 is CASSRQGGYEKLFF. Here the CDR3 DNA reads TGTGCCAGCAGTCGACAGGGGGGATATGAAAAACTGTTTTTT. The J gene is TRBJ1-4, the V gene TRBV28, with 9 bases matching TRBD1. The V segment lost 5 bases and the J segment 6 bases; nucleotides outside the gene matches: 4. Per germline, CDR1 MDHEN and CDR2 SYDVKM. CDR3 length equals 14 residues. Full variable domain (outside the CDR3, taken from reference TRBV28 and TRBJ1-4): DVKVTQSSRYLVKRTGEKVFLECVQDMDHENMFWYRQDPGLGLRLIYFSYDVKMKEKGDIPEGYSVSREKKERFSLILESASTNQTSMYLCASSRQGGYEKLFFGSGTQLSVL.

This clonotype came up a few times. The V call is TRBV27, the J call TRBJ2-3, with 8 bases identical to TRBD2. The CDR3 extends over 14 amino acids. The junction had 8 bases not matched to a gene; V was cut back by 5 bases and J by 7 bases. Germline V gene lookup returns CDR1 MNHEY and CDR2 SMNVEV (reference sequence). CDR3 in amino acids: CASSRKRGTNTQYF. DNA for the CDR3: TGTGCCAGCAGTAGGAAGCGGGGGACCAATACGCAGTATTTT.

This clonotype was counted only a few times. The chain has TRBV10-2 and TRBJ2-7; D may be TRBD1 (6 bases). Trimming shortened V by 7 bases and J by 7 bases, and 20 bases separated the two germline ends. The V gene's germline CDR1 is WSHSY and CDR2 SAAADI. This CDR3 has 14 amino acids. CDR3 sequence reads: CASKMDSPVWEQYF. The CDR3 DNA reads TGCGCCAGCAAAATGGACAGCCCCGTGTGGGAGCAGTACTTC.

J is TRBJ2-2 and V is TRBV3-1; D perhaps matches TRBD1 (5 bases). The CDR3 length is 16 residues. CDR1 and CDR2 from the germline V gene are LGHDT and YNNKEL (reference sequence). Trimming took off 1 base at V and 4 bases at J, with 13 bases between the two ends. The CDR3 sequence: CASSQAVQEFTGELFF. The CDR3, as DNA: TGTGCCAGCAGCCAAGCGGTACAGGAGTTCACCGGGGAGCTGTTTTTT.

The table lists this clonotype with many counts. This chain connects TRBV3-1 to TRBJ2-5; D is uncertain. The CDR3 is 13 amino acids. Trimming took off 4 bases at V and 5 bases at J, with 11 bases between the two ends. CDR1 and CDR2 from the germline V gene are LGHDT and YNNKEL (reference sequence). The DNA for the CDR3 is TGTGCCAGCAGCCCCGTGGGTTCGGAGACCCAGTACTTC. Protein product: CASSPVGSETQYF.

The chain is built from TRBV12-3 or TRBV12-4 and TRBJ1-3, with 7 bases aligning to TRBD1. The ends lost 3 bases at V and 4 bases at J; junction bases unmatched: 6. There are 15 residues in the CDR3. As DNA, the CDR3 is TGTGCCAGCAGTTTCCCTCGACAGGGAGGAAACACCATATATTTT. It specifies CASSFPRQGGNTIYF.

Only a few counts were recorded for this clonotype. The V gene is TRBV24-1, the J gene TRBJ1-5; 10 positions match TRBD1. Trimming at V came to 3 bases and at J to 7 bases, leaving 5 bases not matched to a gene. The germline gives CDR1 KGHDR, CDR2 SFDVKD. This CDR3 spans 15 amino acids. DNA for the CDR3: TGTGCCACCAGTGATGGGACAGGGGTTTTGCAGCCCCAGCATTTT. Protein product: CATSDGTGVLQPQHF.

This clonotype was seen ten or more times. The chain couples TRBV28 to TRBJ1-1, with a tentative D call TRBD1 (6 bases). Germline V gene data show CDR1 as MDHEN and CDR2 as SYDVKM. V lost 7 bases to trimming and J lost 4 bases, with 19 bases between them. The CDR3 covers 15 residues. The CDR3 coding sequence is TGTGCCAGCAACCGGGGGGGGCGAGGGATCACTGAAGCTTTCTTT. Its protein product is CASNRGGRGITEAFF. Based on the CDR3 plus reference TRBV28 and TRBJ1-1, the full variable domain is DVKVTQSSRYLVKRTGEKVFLECVQDMDHENMFWYRQDPGLGLRLIYFSYDVKMKEKGDIPEGYSVSREKKERFSLILESASTNQTSMYLCASNRGGRGITEAFFGQGTRLTVV.

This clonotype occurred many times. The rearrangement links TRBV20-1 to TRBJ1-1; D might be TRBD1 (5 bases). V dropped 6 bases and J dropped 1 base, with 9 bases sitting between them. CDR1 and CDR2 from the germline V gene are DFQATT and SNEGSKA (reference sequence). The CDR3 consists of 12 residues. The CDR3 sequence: CSAPGGNTEAFF. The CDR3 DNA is TGCAGTGCCCCTGGGGGGAACACTGAAGCTTTCTTT.

CDR3 DNA sequence: TGTGCCACCAGTGATTCGCGGGTCCGTGGCTACACCTTC. It specifies CATSDSRVRGYTF. The V gene is TRBV24-1, the J gene TRBJ1-2; D ambiguous. V lost 2 bases, J lost 7 bases, and 10 bases lay in between. From germline, CDR1 is KGHDR and CDR2 SFDVKD. The CDR3 is 13 amino acids.

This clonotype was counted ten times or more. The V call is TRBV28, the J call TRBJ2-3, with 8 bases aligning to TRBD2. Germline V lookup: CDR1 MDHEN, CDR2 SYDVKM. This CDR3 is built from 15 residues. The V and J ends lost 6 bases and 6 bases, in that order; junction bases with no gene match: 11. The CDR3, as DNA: TGTGCCAGCAGCCTACAAAGACTAGCGCCCGATACGCAGTATTTT. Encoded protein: CASSLQRLAPDTQYF.

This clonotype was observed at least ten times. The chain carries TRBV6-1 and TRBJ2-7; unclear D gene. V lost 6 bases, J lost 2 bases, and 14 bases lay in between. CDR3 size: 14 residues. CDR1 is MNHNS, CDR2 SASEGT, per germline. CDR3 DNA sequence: TGTGCCAGCAGGGTCGAGACGGCCACCTACGAGCAGTACTTC. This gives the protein CASRVETATYEQYF.